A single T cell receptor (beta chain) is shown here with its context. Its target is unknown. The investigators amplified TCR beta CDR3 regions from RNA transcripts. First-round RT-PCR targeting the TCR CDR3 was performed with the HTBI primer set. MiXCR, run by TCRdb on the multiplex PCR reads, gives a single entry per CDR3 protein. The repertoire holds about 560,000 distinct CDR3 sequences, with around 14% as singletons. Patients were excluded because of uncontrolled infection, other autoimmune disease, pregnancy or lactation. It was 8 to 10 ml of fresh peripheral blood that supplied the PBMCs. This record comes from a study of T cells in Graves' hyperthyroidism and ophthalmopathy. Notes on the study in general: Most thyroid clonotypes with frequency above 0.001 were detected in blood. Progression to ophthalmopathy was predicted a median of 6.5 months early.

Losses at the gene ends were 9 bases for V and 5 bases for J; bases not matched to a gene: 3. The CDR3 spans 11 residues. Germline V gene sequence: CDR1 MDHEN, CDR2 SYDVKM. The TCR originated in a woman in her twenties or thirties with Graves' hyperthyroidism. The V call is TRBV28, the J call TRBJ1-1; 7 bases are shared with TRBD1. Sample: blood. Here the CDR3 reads CASEQGTEAFF. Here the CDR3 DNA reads TGTGCCAGTGAACAGGGGACTGAAGCTTTCTTT.